The clone carrying this TCR beta chain is a singleton in its sample. Its target is not known. PCR amplification relied on 60 Vbeta primers (plus 13 Jbeta primers). Data came from immunoSEQ multiplex PCR; TCRdb stores just in-frame clones and leaves some out. The sample comprises about 150,000 clones, 75% to 80% of which are singletons, and roughly 0.99% rests with the top ten. The CDR3 length is 15 residues. Trimming shortened V by 5 bases and J by 4 bases, and 12 bases separated the two germline ends. CDR1 and CDR2 (germline): MNHEY, SMNVEV (reference sequence). The sample belongs to a study of cytomegalovirus exposure and HLA in healthy donors. Whole-study results and caveats: The study had only CMV serostatus as immune exposure information. A likely sequencing artifact accounted for one observed cluster of highly shared sequence variants. Accurate predictions that matched the HLA-A and HLA-B alleles of most subjects were reportedly made from TCR beta sequences. In an earlier analysis, most TCR beta V segments were productive about 87% or about 30% of the time.

The sample consisted of PBMCs. The receptor's source is a male donor in good health and CMV-seronegative. The V and J genes are TRBV27 and TRBJ1-6; no firm D call. This CDR3 is CASSPVVAYNSPLHF. The CDR3 DNA sequence: TGTGCCAGCAGTCCTGTTGTTGCGTATAATTCACCCCTCCACTTT.